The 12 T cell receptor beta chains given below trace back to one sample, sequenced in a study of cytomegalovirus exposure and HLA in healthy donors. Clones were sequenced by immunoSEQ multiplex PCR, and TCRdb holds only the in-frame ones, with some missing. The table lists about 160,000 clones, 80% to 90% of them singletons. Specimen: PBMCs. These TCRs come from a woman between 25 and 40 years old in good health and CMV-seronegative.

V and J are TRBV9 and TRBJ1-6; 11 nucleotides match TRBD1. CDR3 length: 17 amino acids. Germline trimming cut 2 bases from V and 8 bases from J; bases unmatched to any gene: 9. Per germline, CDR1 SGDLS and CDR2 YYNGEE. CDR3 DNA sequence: TGTGCCAGCAGCGTGGGACAGGGGGAAGCTGCTTATTCACCCCTCCACTTT. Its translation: CASSVGQGEAAYSPLHF.

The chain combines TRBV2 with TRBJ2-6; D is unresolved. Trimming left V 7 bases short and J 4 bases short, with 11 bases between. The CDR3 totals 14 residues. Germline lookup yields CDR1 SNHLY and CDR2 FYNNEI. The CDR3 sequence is CASNELMGANVLTF. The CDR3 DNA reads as TGTGCCAGCAACGAGTTGATGGGGGCCAACGTCCTGACTTTC.

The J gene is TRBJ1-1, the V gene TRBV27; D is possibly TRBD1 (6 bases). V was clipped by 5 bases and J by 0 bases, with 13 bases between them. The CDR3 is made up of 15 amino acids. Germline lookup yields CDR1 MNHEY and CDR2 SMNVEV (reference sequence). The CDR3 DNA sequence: TGTGCCAGCAGTATAAACAGGGCATTGAACACTGAAGCTTTCTTT. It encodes CASSINRALNTEAFF.

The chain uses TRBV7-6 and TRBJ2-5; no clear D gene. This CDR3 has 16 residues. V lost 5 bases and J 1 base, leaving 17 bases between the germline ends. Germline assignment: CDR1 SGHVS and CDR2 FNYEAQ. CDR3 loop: CASSEGFLRIQETQYF. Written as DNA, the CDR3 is TGTGCCAGCAGCGAAGGTTTCCTGCGGATCCAAGAGACCCAGTACTTC.

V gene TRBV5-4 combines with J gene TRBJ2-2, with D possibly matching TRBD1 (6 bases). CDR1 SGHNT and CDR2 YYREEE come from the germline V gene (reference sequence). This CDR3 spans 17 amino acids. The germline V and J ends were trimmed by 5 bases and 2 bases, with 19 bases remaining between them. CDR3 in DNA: TGTGCCAGCAGTCGACCTGGGACAAGTATTAACACCGGGGAGCTGTTTTTT. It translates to CASSRPGTSINTGELFF.

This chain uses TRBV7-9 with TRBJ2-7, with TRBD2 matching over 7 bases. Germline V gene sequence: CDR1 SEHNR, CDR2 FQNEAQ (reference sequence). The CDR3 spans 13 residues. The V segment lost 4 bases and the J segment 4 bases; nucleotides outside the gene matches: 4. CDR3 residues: CASSSSGEYEQYF. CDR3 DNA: TGTGCCAGCAGCTCCAGCGGGGAGTACGAGCAGTACTTC.

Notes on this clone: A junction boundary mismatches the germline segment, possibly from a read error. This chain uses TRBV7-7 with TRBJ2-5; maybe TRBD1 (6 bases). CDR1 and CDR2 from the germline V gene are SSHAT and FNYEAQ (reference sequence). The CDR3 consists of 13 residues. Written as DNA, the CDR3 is TGTGCTAGCAGTTGGACAGACCAAGAGACCCAGTACTTC. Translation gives CASSWTDQETQYF.

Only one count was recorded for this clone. Here the CDR3 DNA reads TGTGCCAGCAGCTTAGGGTTGGTAGGCACTGAAGCTTTCTTT. As protein: CASSLGLVGTEAFF. V gene TRBV7-3 combines with J gene TRBJ1-1; D is ambiguous. Germline V gene data show CDR1 as SGHTA and CDR2 as FQGTGA. CDR3 length: 14 residues. The germline V and J ends were trimmed by 2 bases and 4 bases, with 11 bases remaining between them.

The CDR3 sequence: CASSLFRDAEAFF. For the CDR3, the DNA is TGCGCCAGCAGCTTGTTCAGGGACGCTGAAGCTTTCTTT. The rearrangement uses TRBV5-1 and TRBJ1-1; perhaps TRBD1 as D (5 bases). CDR1 is SGHRS, CDR2 YFSETQ, per germline. The CDR3 totals 13 residues. V was pared by 1 base and J by 6 bases, with 10 bases between.

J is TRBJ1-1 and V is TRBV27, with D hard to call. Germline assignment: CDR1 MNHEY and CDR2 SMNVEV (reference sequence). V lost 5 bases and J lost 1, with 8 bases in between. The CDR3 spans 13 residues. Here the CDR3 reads CASSIRRNTEAFF. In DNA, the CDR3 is TGTGCCAGCAGTATACGACGGAACACTGAAGCTTTCTTT.

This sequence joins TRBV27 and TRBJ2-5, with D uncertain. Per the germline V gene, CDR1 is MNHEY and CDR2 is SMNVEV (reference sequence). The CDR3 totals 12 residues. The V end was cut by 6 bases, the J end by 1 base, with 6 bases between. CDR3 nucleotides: TGTGCCAGCAGAGTTCTCCAAGAGACCCAGTACTTC. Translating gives CASRVLQETQYF.

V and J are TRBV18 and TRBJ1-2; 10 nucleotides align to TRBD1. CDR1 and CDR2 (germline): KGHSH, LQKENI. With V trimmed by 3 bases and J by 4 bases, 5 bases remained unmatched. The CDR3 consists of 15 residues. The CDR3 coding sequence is TGTGCCAGCTCACCGGGACAGGGGATCCTCTATGGCTACACCTTC. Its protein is CASSPGQGILYGYTF. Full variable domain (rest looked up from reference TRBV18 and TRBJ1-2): NAGVMQNPRHLVRRRGQEARLRCSPMKGHSHVYWYRQLPEEGLKFMVYLQKENIIDESGMPKERFSAEFPKEGPSILRIQQVVRGDSAAYFCASSPGQGILYGYTFGSGTRLTVV.